The rows below give T cell receptor beta chains drawn from one sample of a study of control samples from healthy donors and cancer patients. Measured with immunoSEQ multiplex PCR; TCRdb has only the in-frame clones, and not every one. Recorded for this sample: under 200,000 clones. Sample: blood. Every receptor here comes from a woman in her thirties in good health. Each CDR3 is given with its conserved first and last residue. The D gene is left open where the match is weak.

d_gene: TRBD2; j_gene: TRBJ2-7; v_gene: TRBV7-2; CDR3nt: TGTGCCAGCAGCTTTACTAGCGGGGGGCCCTACGAGCAGTACTTC; CDR3aa: CASSFTSGGPYEQYF
d_gene: -; j_gene: TRBJ1-2; v_gene: TRBV29-1; CDR3nt: TGCAGCGTTTTGGAGGGGACCGGTGGCTACACCTTC; CDR3aa: CSVLEGTGGYTF
d_gene: -; j_gene: TRBJ1-2; v_gene: TRBV30; CDR3nt: TGTGCCTGGAGTGCAGGGGTACGCATGGGAGGCTACACCTTC; CDR3aa: CAWSAGVRMGGYTF
d_gene: -; j_gene: TRBJ1-1; v_gene: TRBV2; CDR3nt: TGTGCAGTCACGTCGGGGGGAGAAGCTTTCTTT; CDR3aa: CAVTSGGEAFF
d_gene: -; j_gene: TRBJ2-7; v_gene: TRBV30; CDR3nt: TGTGCCTGGAGCCTCCGGGATAGGGTCTACGAGCAGTACTTC; CDR3aa: CAWSLRDRVYEQYF
d_gene: -; j_gene: TRBJ1-6; v_gene: TRBV7-9; CDR3nt: TGTGCCAGCAGCTTCCGGGAGCTTAATTCACCCCTCCACTTT; CDR3aa: CASSFRELNSPLHF
d_gene: TRBD1; j_gene: TRBJ1-2; v_gene: TRBV28; CDR3nt: TGTGCCAGCAGTTGGGACAGGGGGATTGGCTACACCTTC; CDR3aa: CASSWDRGIGYTF
d_gene: -; j_gene: TRBJ2-3; v_gene: TRBV3-1/TRBV3-2; CDR3nt: TGTGCCAGCAGCCAAGATGCCGTCAGGCCGGGGACAGATACGCAGTATTTT; CDR3aa: CASSQDAVRPGTDTQYF
d_gene: TRBD1; j_gene: TRBJ1-2; v_gene: TRBV9; CDR3nt: TGTGCCAGCAGCGTGGCTGGGGACAGGGGGCTGGTCTTTGGCTACACCTTC; CDR3aa: CASSVAGDRGLVFGYTF
d_gene: -; j_gene: TRBJ1-5; v_gene: TRBV5-1; CDR3nt: TGCGCCAGCAGCTTGTCATTAGGGCAGCCCCAGCATTTT; CDR3aa: CASSLSLGQPQHF
d_gene: -; j_gene: TRBJ1-5; v_gene: TRBV19; CDR3nt: TGTGCCAGTAGTATCGGAGGGGTTCGCTATCCTAATCAGCCCCAGCATTTT; CDR3aa: CASSIGGVRYPNQPQHF
d_gene: -; j_gene: TRBJ2-5; v_gene: TRBV5-1; CDR3nt: TGCGCCAGCAGCTTGGGCGCACTAGTAAGTGAGACCCAGTACTTC; CDR3aa: CASSLGALVSETQYF
d_gene: -; j_gene: TRBJ1-4; v_gene: TRBV6-5; CDR3nt: TGTGCCAGCAGCCTCGAAGGGGGAGGTGAAAAACTGTTTTTT; CDR3aa: CASSLEGGGEKLFF
d_gene: -; j_gene: TRBJ1-4; v_gene: TRBV19; CDR3nt: TGTGCCAGTAGTCCGCGATTGCCCGTTGAAAAACTGTTTTTT; CDR3aa: CASSPRLPVEKLFF
d_gene: TRBD2; j_gene: TRBJ2-7; v_gene: TRBV5-1; CDR3nt: TGCGCCAGCAGCTTGAGACTAGCGGGGGGTCAAACCTCCTACGAGCAGTACTTC; CDR3aa: CASSLRLAGGQTSYEQYF
d_gene: -; j_gene: TRBJ1-5; v_gene: TRBV11-3; CDR3nt: TGTGCCAGCAGCTTAGAAATGGGTAGCAATCAGCCCCAGCATTTT; CDR3aa: CASSLEMGSNQPQHF
d_gene: -; j_gene: TRBJ1-6; v_gene: TRBV19; CDR3nt: TGTGCCAGTAAAAATGTCAATTCACCCCTCCACTTT; CDR3aa: CASKNVNSPLHF
d_gene: TRBD2; j_gene: TRBJ2-5; v_gene: TRBV4-1; CDR3nt: TGCGCCAGCAACCGGGAGCGGGGGGCAGAGACCCAGTACTTC; CDR3aa: CASNRERGAETQYF
d_gene: TRBD2; j_gene: TRBJ2-1; v_gene: TRBV6-2/TRBV6-3; CDR3nt: TGTGCCAGCAGCCAGACCGGGACTAGCGGGGGTGGCTCCTACAATGAGCAGTTCTTC; CDR3aa: CASSQTGTSGGGSYNEQFF
d_gene: TRBD1; j_gene: TRBJ1-6; v_gene: TRBV30; CDR3nt: TGTGCCTGGAGTTTGCAGGGGGAGGGTTCACCCCTCCACTTT; CDR3aa: CAWSLQGEGSPLHF
d_gene: TRBD1; j_gene: TRBJ1-5; v_gene: TRBV5-5; CDR3nt: TGTGCCAGCAGCTTGGCCGGGACAGGGGTTCAGCCCCAGCATTTT; CDR3aa: CASSLAGTGVQPQHF
d_gene: -; j_gene: TRBJ1-2; v_gene: TRBV28; CDR3nt: TGTGCCAGCAGTTTTGGACCCAATGGCTACACCTTC; CDR3aa: CASSFGPNGYTF
d_gene: TRBD1; j_gene: TRBJ1-5; v_gene: TRBV19; CDR3nt: TGTGCCAGTACAGAACCCGGGACAGGGAGCAATCAGCCCCAGCATTTT; CDR3aa: CASTEPGTGSNQPQHF
d_gene: -; j_gene: TRBJ2-5; v_gene: TRBV19; CDR3nt: TGTGCCAGTAGTATAAGGGCGGGGAAAGAGACCCAGTACTTC; CDR3aa: CASSIRAGKETQYF
d_gene: -; j_gene: TRBJ2-3; v_gene: TRBV20-1; CDR3nt: TGCAGTGCTAGTAGGCTAGGGCGCACAGATACGCAGTATTTT; CDR3aa: CSASRLGRTDTQYF
d_gene: -; j_gene: TRBJ1-2; v_gene: TRBV6-5; CDR3nt: TGTGCCAGCAGTTACAGCGCGCAGGCAGCCTATGGCTACACCTTC; CDR3aa: CASSYSAQAAYGYTF
d_gene: TRBD2; j_gene: TRBJ2-3; v_gene: TRBV28; CDR3nt: TGTGCCAGCAGTTCTCTCGGGACTAGCGGGGGTATAACAGATACGCAGTATTTT; CDR3aa: CASSSLGTSGGITDTQYF
d_gene: TRBD1; j_gene: TRBJ2-2; v_gene: TRBV18; CDR3nt: TGTGCCAGCTCACCACCGGGACAGGGGAACACCGGGGAGCTGTTTTTT; CDR3aa: CASSPPGQGNTGELFF
d_gene: TRBD1; j_gene: TRBJ1-2; v_gene: TRBV2; CDR3nt: TGTGCCAGCATTGTTGACAGGGGAGGCTACACCTTC; CDR3aa: CASIVDRGGYTF
d_gene: -; j_gene: TRBJ2-3; v_gene: TRBV5-1; CDR3nt: TGCGCCAGCAGCTTGGAGCGCATACGGCTTTCAGATACGCAGTATTTT; CDR3aa: CASSLERIRLSDTQYF
d_gene: -; j_gene: TRBJ1-2; v_gene: TRBV25-1; CDR3nt: TGTGCCAGCAGTGAACAGGGAGTATCGGGCTTTTGGGGCTACACCTTC; CDR3aa: CASSEQGVSGFWGYTF
d_gene: -; j_gene: TRBJ2-1; v_gene: TRBV20-1; CDR3nt: TGCAGTGCTAGACTCTACAATGAGCAGTTCTTC; CDR3aa: CSARLYNEQFF
d_gene: TRBD2; j_gene: TRBJ2-2; v_gene: TRBV9; CDR3nt: TGTGCCAGCAGCGCTATAGCGGGGGGCGTCACCGGGGAGCTGTTTTTT; CDR3aa: CASSAIAGGVTGELFF
d_gene: TRBD1; j_gene: TRBJ1-4; v_gene: TRBV28; CDR3nt: TGTGCCAGCAGCCAGTGGGGACAGGGGAGGGAACTGTTTTTT; CDR3aa: CASSQWGQGRELFF
d_gene: -; j_gene: TRBJ1-1; v_gene: TRBV27; CDR3nt: TGTGCCAGCAGTTTATTCGGGGGTCGCACTGAAGCTTTCTTT; CDR3aa: CASSLFGGRTEAFF
d_gene: -; j_gene: TRBJ1-1; v_gene: TRBV5-1; CDR3nt: TGCGCCAGCAGCTCCGGGGATTACACTGAAGCTTTCTTT; CDR3aa: CASSSGDYTEAFF
d_gene: -; j_gene: TRBJ1-4; v_gene: TRBV6-1; CDR3nt: TGTGCCAGCAGTGAAGACAGGGAACCAAATGAAAAACTGTTTTTT; CDR3aa: CASSEDREPNEKLFF
d_gene: -; j_gene: TRBJ1-1; v_gene: TRBV27; CDR3nt: TGTGCCAGCTGCTGCGGACAGTTCAACACTGAAGCTTTCTTT; CDR3aa: CASCCGQFNTEAFF
d_gene: -; j_gene: TRBJ1-1; v_gene: TRBV6-1; CDR3nt: TGTGCCAGCAGTGATCCGGGGGGCCCTGACACTGAAGCTTTCTTT; CDR3aa: CASSDPGGPDTEAFF
d_gene: -; j_gene: TRBJ1-2; v_gene: TRBV7-9; CDR3nt: TGTGCCAGCAGCTTTCTCGGACAGAACTATGGCTACACCTTC; CDR3aa: CASSFLGQNYGYTF
d_gene: -; j_gene: TRBJ2-7; v_gene: TRBV24-1; CDR3nt: TGTGCCACCAGTGATGCGACAGGCAACTCCTACGAGCAGTACTTC; CDR3aa: CATSDATGNSYEQYF
d_gene: TRBD1; j_gene: TRBJ1-1; v_gene: TRBV2; CDR3nt: TGTGCCAGCAGTCGGGACAGGGGTAACACTGAAGCTTTCTTT; CDR3aa: CASSRDRGNTEAFF
d_gene: -; j_gene: TRBJ1-5; v_gene: TRBV12-3/TRBV12-4; CDR3nt: TGTGCCAGCAGCTTAGGGGGGTATCAGCCCCAGCATTTT; CDR3aa: CASSLGGYQPQHF
d_gene: -; j_gene: TRBJ1-5; v_gene: TRBV28; CDR3nt: TGTGCCAGCAGCACAGGGCTCGTCAATCAGCCCCAGCATTTT; CDR3aa: CASSTGLVNQPQHF
d_gene: -; j_gene: TRBJ2-3; v_gene: TRBV5-1; CDR3nt: TGCGCCAGCAGCTTAATGGTTGAGGCAGATACGCAGTATTTT; CDR3aa: CASSLMVEADTQYF
d_gene: TRBD2; j_gene: TRBJ2-5; v_gene: TRBV18; CDR3nt: TGTGCCAGCTCACCAAGGACTAGCGGGGGGGCCGGTGAGACCCAGTACTTC; CDR3aa: CASSPRTSGGAGETQYF